The 20 T cell receptor beta chains reported below all come from one sample, sequenced in a study of cytomegalovirus exposure and HLA in healthy donors. 13 Jbeta primers and 60 Vbeta primers were used for the PCR. Method: immunoSEQ multiplex PCR; TCRdb's copy keeps in-frame clones and lacks some. The profile covers more than 95,000 clones, with around three quarters appearing a single time and 3.5% to 4.5% taken by the ten largest. The source material was PBMCs. The origin of the receptors is a man under 40 in good health and CMV-seropositive.

This clone occurred a few times. The chain links TRBV7-2 to TRBJ1-3, with a weak D call TRBD1 (6 bases). The CDR3 loop spans 16 amino acids. Looked up from germline, CDR1 is SGHTA and CDR2 is FQGNSA. V lost 1 base to trimming and J lost 7 bases, with 17 bases between them. In DNA form, the CDR3 reads TGTGCCAGCAGCTTAGTACAGGGCGGTTTCGCGAACACCATATATTTT. Translation gives CASSLVQGGFANTIYF.

The J gene is TRBJ2-7, the V gene TRBV4-3; 10 nucleotides match TRBD1. Germline V CDR1 and CDR2: LGHNA, YSLEER. The CDR3 totals 14 residues. Trimming at V came to 5 bases and at J to 3 bases, leaving 4 bases not matched to a gene. The chain's CDR3 is CASSADRGGYEQYF. CDR3 nucleotide sequence: TGCGCCAGCAGCGCGGACAGGGGGGGCTACGAGCAGTACTTC.

The chain links TRBV11-2 to TRBJ1-4, with 12 nucleotides matching TRBD1. CDR1 is SGHAT and CDR2 is FQNNGV in the germline V gene. V dropped 2 bases and J dropped 10; count of bases not matched to a gene: 8. The CDR3 covers 16 residues. In nucleotides, the CDR3 is TGTGCCAGCAGCTTAATCGGGGGGACAGGGGGCGGAAAACTGTTTTTT. Translating gives CASSLIGGTGGGKLFF.

This clone appeared a few times. This sequence joins TRBV27 and TRBJ2-5; 8 nucleotides agree with TRBD2. With 1 base clipped from V and 4 bases from J, the junction kept 2 bases outside the gene matches. Per the germline V gene, CDR1 is MNHEY and CDR2 is SMNVEV (reference sequence). The CDR3 has 14 amino acids. In nucleotides, the CDR3 is TGTGCCAGCAGTTTATACGGGAGGGGAGAGACCCAGTACTTC. The encoded protein is CASSLYGRGETQYF.

The V gene is TRBV9, the J gene TRBJ2-3, with D hard to call. The germline gives CDR1 SGDLS, CDR2 YYNGEE. Trimming shortened V by 3 bases and J by 5 bases, and 19 bases separated the two germline ends. This CDR3 has 16 amino acids. The CDR3: CASSASVAFSGDTQYF. CDR3 DNA: TGTGCCAGCAGCGCGAGCGTAGCTTTTAGTGGAGATACGCAGTATTTT.

The gene calls are TRBV4-3 and TRBJ2-1; 12 positions match TRBD2. CDR1 and CDR2 from the germline V gene are LGHNA and YSLEER. The CDR3 has 16 amino acids. V was clipped by 4 bases and J by 9 bases; unmatched bases: 10. The CDR3 loop reads CASSRFPSGGEVEQFF. CDR3 sequence (DNA): TGCGCCAGCAGCCGCTTCCCTAGCGGGGGGGAGGTTGAGCAGTTCTTC.

The chain carries TRBV5-1 and TRBJ2-7; 10 bases fit TRBD1. CDR1 SGHRS and CDR2 YFSETQ come from the germline V gene. The CDR3 runs to 14 residues. The V gene end was trimmed by 4 bases and the J gene end by 6 bases; junction bases not matched to a gene: 7. This CDR3 reads CASSPGTGEAEQYF. The CDR3, as DNA: TGCGCCAGCAGCCCAGGGACAGGGGAGGCCGAGCAGTACTTC. Complete variable domain (other parts from reference TRBV5-1 and TRBJ2-7): KAGVTQTPRYLIKTRGQQVTLSCSPISGHRSVSWYQQTPGQGLQFLFEYFSETQRNKGNFPGRFSGRQFSNSRSEMNVSTLELGDSALYLCASSPGTGEAEQYFGPGTRLTVT.

This chain connects TRBV4-2 to TRBJ1-2, with 11 bases that match TRBD1. V dropped 6 bases and J dropped 4; count of bases not matched to a gene: 7. The germline V gene encodes CDR1 LGHNA and CDR2 YNFKEQ. The CDR3 is made up of 15 amino acids. In nucleotides, the CDR3 is TGTGCCAGCAGACCCCGGACAGGGGGCTCCTATGGCTACACCTTC. Protein sequence: CASRPRTGGSYGYTF.

V and J are TRBV27 and TRBJ1-1, with D hard to call. The V gene's germline CDR1 is MNHEY and CDR2 SMNVEV (reference sequence). The CDR3 totals 13 residues. V shed 3 bases and J shed 6 bases, with 11 bases lying between them. CDR3 in DNA: TGTGCCAGCAGTTTTCGGGGTGCCGCTGAAGCTTTCTTT. Translating it yields CASSFRGAAEAFF.

About this clone itself: This CDR3 is also generated by other DNA sequences in the sample. This chain uses TRBV18 with TRBJ1-5; the D gene is possibly TRBD1 (5 bases). V lost 2 bases to trimming and J lost 2 bases, with 10 bases between them. This CDR3 comprises 15 residues. Germline CDR1 KGHSH, CDR2 LQKENI. CDR3 DNA: TGTGCCAGCTCACCAGGGGCGGGGGGCAATCAGCCCCAGCATTTT. Amino acids: CASSPGAGGNQPQHF.

There are a few counts of this clone. V is TRBV15 and J is TRBJ1-1; a possible D gene is TRBD1 (6 bases). The CDR3 has 15 residues. V lost 0 bases and J 1 base, leaving 9 bases between the germline ends. Germline V gives CDR1 LNHNV, CDR2 YYDKDF (reference sequence). Here the CDR3 DNA reads TGTGCCACCAGCAGAGATCCGGGACAGAACACTGAAGCTTTCTTT. It specifies CATSRDPGQNTEAFF.

The V and J genes are TRBV7-2 and TRBJ1-6; possibly TRBD1 for D (6 bases). Germline V gene sequence: CDR1 SGHTA, CDR2 FQGNSA. Trimming left V 2 bases short and J 7 bases short, with 12 bases between. The CDR3 runs to 15 residues. CDR3 region: CASSLRTDINSPLHF. The CDR3 DNA follows: TGTGCCAGCAGCTTAAGGACAGATATCAATTCACCCCTCCACTTT.

The CDR3 spells CASSLGQGAITEAFF. CDR3 sequence (DNA): TGTGCCAGCAGCTTGGGACAGGGGGCGATCACTGAAGCTTTCTTT. The chain is built from TRBV7-9 and TRBJ1-1; 12 nucleotides line up with TRBD1. Germline V CDR1 and CDR2: SEHNR, FQNEAQ (reference sequence). The CDR3 totals 15 residues. Losses at the gene ends were 3 bases for V and 4 bases for J; bases not matched to a gene: 3.

This clone was detected only once. V usage is TRBV27 and J usage is TRBJ1-3; no reliable D call. CDR3 length: 16 residues. Trimming stripped 5 bases from V and 3 bases from J, with 17 bases between. CDR1 and CDR2 (germline): MNHEY, SMNVEV (reference sequence). Here the CDR3 reads CASSPLAGVFGNTIYF. The CDR3 DNA reads as TGTGCCAGCAGTCCGCTGGCGGGAGTTTTTGGAAACACCATATATTTT.

The CDR3: CASSHGTGGDGYTF. The CDR3 DNA reads as TGTGCCAGCAGTCATGGGACAGGGGGCGATGGCTACACCTTC. The V call is TRBV6-5, the J call TRBJ1-2, with 12 bases fitting TRBD1. The CDR3 totals 14 residues. The V and J ends lost 5 bases and 6 bases, in that order; junction bases with no gene match: 4. Germline loops: CDR1 MNHEY, CDR2 SVGAGI.

The chain has TRBV6-5 and TRBJ2-7, with 8 bases fitting TRBD2. This CDR3 comprises 16 residues. Germline V gene lookup returns CDR1 MNHEY and CDR2 SVGAGI. The V and J ends lost 4 bases and 3 bases, in that order; junction bases with no gene match: 11. The CDR3 protein is CASSSLSGSNRYEQYF. Here the CDR3 DNA reads TGTGCCAGCAGTTCCCTCAGCGGGAGTAACCGCTACGAGCAGTACTTC.

This sequence joins TRBV4-2 and TRBJ2-2; D is ambiguous. This CDR3 comprises 15 residues. Germline CDR1 reads LGHNA; CDR2 reads YNFKEQ. The V end was cut by 4 bases, the J end by 1 base, with 10 bases between. The CDR3 sequence: CASSPQIGNTGELFF. The CDR3, as DNA: TGTGCCAGCAGCCCCCAGATTGGGAACACCGGGGAGCTGTTTTTT.

The chain couples TRBV27 to TRBJ2-6; D might be TRBD1 (6 bases). The ends were cut back, 2 bases at V and 4 bases at J, with 9 bases in the middle. This CDR3 contains 15 residues. Germline V CDR1 and CDR2: MNHEY, SMNVEV (reference sequence). The CDR3 sequence is CASSLVGTGANVLTF. The CDR3 nucleotides are TGTGCCAGCAGTTTAGTAGGGACAGGGGCCAACGTCCTGACTTTC.

The J gene is TRBJ2-7, the V gene TRBV6-5; D gene unclear. The CDR3 consists of 13 residues. The germline V gene encodes CDR1 MNHEY and CDR2 SVGAGI. Trimming removed 0 bases at V and 4 bases at J, with 7 bases between. In DNA form, the CDR3 reads TGTGCCAGCAGTTACTCGAATAGATACGAGCAGTACTTC. This translates into CASSYSNRYEQYF.

This chain links TRBV7-2 with TRBJ2-5; the match to TRBD2 covers 11 bases. V dropped 5 bases and J dropped 0; count of bases not matched to a gene: 14. Germline CDR1 reads SGHTA; CDR2 reads FQGNSA. The CDR3 runs to 19 residues. CDR3 nucleotide sequence: TGTGCCAGCAGCCCCCGGGAGACTAGCGGGGTGGAGTACCAAGAGACCCAGTACTTC. Amino acids: CASSPRETSGVEYQETQYF.